The 24 T cell receptor beta chains in this list originate from one sample, sequenced in a study of cytomegalovirus exposure and HLA in healthy donors. The protocol was immunoSEQ multiplex PCR, while the TCRdb copy is restricted to in-frame clones and leaves out a portion. The sample consists of about 160,000 clones, about nine tenths of them appearing once. Material: PBMCs. The receptor source for this set is a woman under 40 in good health and CMV-seronegative.

The gene calls are TRBV20-1 and TRBJ2-7; D is unresolved. The germline gives CDR1 DFQATT, CDR2 SNEGSKA (reference sequence). V was shortened by 7 bases and J by 2 bases, with 9 bases between the two germline ends. This CDR3 comprises 11 residues. In DNA, the CDR3 is TGCAGTGTGCACCGAGCCTACGAGCAGTACTTC. It is translated as CSVHRAYEQYF.

The J gene is TRBJ1-2, the V gene TRBV5-4; D possibly corresponds to TRBD1 (5 bases). Per germline, CDR1 SGHNT and CDR2 YYREEE (reference sequence). This CDR3 is built from 13 residues. With 4 bases removed from V and 2 bases from J, the gap between germline ends came to 9 bases. The chain's CDR3 is CASSEDTNYGYTF. The CDR3 nucleotides read TGTGCCAGCAGCGAGGACACGAACTATGGCTACACCTTC.

The chain recombines TRBV6-6 with TRBJ1-1; D is possibly TRBD1 (5 bases). Per germline, CDR1 MNHNY and CDR2 SVGAGI (reference sequence). Deletions cut 5 bases from V and 7 bases from J, with 11 bases between. CDR3 length: 12 amino acids. CDR3 DNA: TGTGCCAGCAGTCTACAGGTCCGTGAAGCTTTCTTT. Its protein is CASSLQVREAFF.

The chain is built from TRBV5-4 and TRBJ1-4; D is uncertain. The CDR3 is 16 residues long. Between the trimmed V and J ends, which lost 1 base and 4 bases, there was a span of 14 bases. Germline V lookup: CDR1 SGHNT, CDR2 YYREEE (reference sequence). The CDR3 reads CASSLREAGLNEKLFF. The CDR3 DNA reads TGTGCCAGCAGCTTGAGGGAGGCCGGTCTTAATGAAAAACTGTTTTTT.

The genes are TRBV11-2 and TRBJ2-7; TRBD1 aligns across 10 bases. This CDR3 region has 14 residues. CDR1 and CDR2 (germline): SGHAT, FQNNGV. The ends lost 3 bases at V and 3 bases at J; junction bases unmatched: 2. CDR3 DNA sequence: TGTGCCAGCAGCTTGGGGACAGGGGTCTACGAGCAGTACTTC. Protein sequence: CASSLGTGVYEQYF.

This rearrangement joins TRBV4-1 to TRBJ2-2; D is uncertain. Germline assignment: CDR1 MGHRA and CDR2 YSYEKL. The CDR3 covers 16 residues. V lost 0 bases to trimming and J lost 7 bases, with 15 bases between them. CDR3 coding DNA: TGCGCCAGCAGCCAAGAATTAAGGCACGTGATCGGGGAGCTGTTTTTT. This encodes CASSQELRHVIGELFF.

The chain uses TRBV6-1 and TRBJ2-7, with TRBD2 matching 7 bases. The CDR3 consists of 12 residues. Germline CDR1 is MNHNS and CDR2 is SASEGT. Trimming cost V 4 bases and J 3 bases; bases outside gene matches: 0. In nucleotides, the CDR3 is TGTGCCAGCAGTGCGGGGGGCTACGAGCAGTACTTC. Amino acids: CASSAGGYEQYF.

The chain combines TRBV18 with TRBJ2-3, with a tentative D call TRBD2 (6 bases). V was shortened by 3 bases and J by 2 bases, with 12 bases between the two germline ends. The CDR3 loop spans 15 amino acids. From germline, CDR1 is KGHSH and CDR2 LQKENI. CDR3 loop: CASSPYGGLTDTQYF. The DNA of the CDR3 is TGTGCCAGCTCACCCTACGGGGGACTCACAGATACGCAGTATTTT. The whole variable domain, remainder taken from reference TRBV18 and TRBJ2-3, is NAGVMQNPRHLVRRRGQEARLRCSPMKGHSHVYWYRQLPEEGLKFMVYLQKENIIDESGMPKERFSAEFPKEGPSILRIQQVVRGDSAAYFCASSPYGGLTDTQYFGPGTRLTVL.

This chain links TRBV6-1 with TRBJ2-7; weak D call: TRBD1 (6 bases). Between the trimmed V and J ends, which lost 2 bases and 3 bases, there was a span of 8 bases. This CDR3 is built from 13 residues. Germline V gene sequence: CDR1 MNHNS, CDR2 SASEGT. The CDR3 DNA is TGTGCCAGCAGTGAATTCAGGGGCTACGAGCAGTACTTC. As protein: CASSEFRGYEQYF.

This clone appeared a few times. The chain couples TRBV15 to TRBJ2-3; 10 bases line up with TRBD1. This CDR3 has 16 residues. The germline V gene has CDR1 LNHNV and CDR2 YYDKDF (reference sequence). Trimming removed 5 bases from V and 2 bases from J; junction bases left unmatched: 7. The CDR3, as DNA: TGTGCCACCAGCGGGGGGACAGGGGATCACACAGATACGCAGTATTTT. This encodes CATSGGTGDHTDTQYF.

The chain recombines TRBV19 with TRBJ1-5; 10 nucleotides align to TRBD1. Germline values: CDR1 LNHDA, CDR2 SQIVND (reference sequence). The CDR3 sequence is 14 residues long. V shed 8 bases, J shed 7 bases, and the junction held 8 bases outside the gene matches. The CDR3 region is CASWDRGDGQPQHF. CDR3 nucleotide sequence: TGTGCCAGTTGGGACAGGGGAGACGGACAGCCCCAGCATTTT.

V gene TRBV7-3 combines with J gene TRBJ2-5; TRBD1 might be the D (5 bases). CDR1 is SGHTA and CDR2 is FQGTGA in the germline V gene. CDR3 size: 14 residues. The V end lost 1 base, the J end lost 7 bases, and 13 bases lay between the germline ends. The CDR3 nucleotides read TGTGCCAGCAGCTTAAGGTCGGACATATGGACCCAGTACTTC. Its translation is CASSLRSDIWTQYF.

This chain links TRBV2 with TRBJ1-2, with no clear D. Germline V CDR1 and CDR2: SNHLY, FYNNEI. V shed 7 bases and J shed 6 bases, with 18 bases lying between them. The CDR3 sequence is 14 residues long. The CDR3 protein is CASTDRGGRNGYTF. DNA for the CDR3: TGTGCCAGCACCGATCGGGGAGGACGGAATGGCTACACCTTC. Full variable domain (missing parts from reference TRBV2 and TRBJ1-2): EPEVTQTPSHQVTQMGQEVILRCVPISNHLYFYWYRQILGQKVEFLVSFYNNEISEKSEIFDDQFSVERPDGSNFTLKIRSTKLEDSAMYFCASTDRGGRNGYTFGSGTRLTVV.

This rearrangement joins TRBV5-4 to TRBJ2-2; 7 bases align to TRBD1. Trimming took 2 bases from V and 0 from J; bases not matched to a gene: 4. Looked up from germline, CDR1 is SGHNT and CDR2 is YYREEE (reference sequence). This CDR3 is built from 16 residues. The CDR3 DNA reads TGTGCCAGCAGCTTTAATCAGGGGGCGAACACCGGGGAGCTGTTTTTT. As protein: CASSFNQGANTGELFF.

This clone was detected once. The chain employs TRBV27 and TRBJ1-1; TRBD1 aligns across 7 bases. Losses at the gene ends were 3 bases for V and 3 bases for J; bases not matched to a gene: 4. This CDR3 is 14 amino acids long. Looked up from germline, CDR1 is MNHEY and CDR2 is SMNVEV (reference sequence). The CDR3: CASSFARGYTEAFF. In DNA form, the CDR3 reads TGTGCCAGCAGTTTCGCCAGGGGGTACACTGAAGCTTTCTTT.

The V call is TRBV18, the J call TRBJ1-1; TRBD1 aligns across 9 bases. The CDR3 runs 15 residues. Germline CDR1 KGHSH, CDR2 LQKENI. The J segment lost 8 bases and the V segment lost 6 bases, leaving 13 bases of the junction unmatched. CDR3 region: CASSPSRPGQGEAFF. Here the CDR3 DNA reads TGTGCCAGCTCGCCGAGCCGACCCGGACAGGGGGAAGCTTTCTTT.

The gene calls are TRBV6-5 and TRBJ1-2; D is unclear. This CDR3 has 12 amino acids. Trimming removed 2 bases at V and 6 bases at J, with 7 bases between. Germline V gives CDR1 MNHEY, CDR2 SVGAGI. CDR3 in amino acids: CASSYAPNGYTF. CDR3 DNA sequence: TGTGCCAGCAGTTACGCCCCGAATGGCTACACCTTC.

The chain recombines TRBV4-3 with TRBJ1-1, with 9 bases fitting TRBD1. CDR3 length: 17 amino acids. The J segment lost 4 bases and the V segment lost 1 base, leaving 10 bases of the junction unmatched. CDR1 LGHNA and CDR2 YSLEER come from the germline V gene. The CDR3 DNA follows: TGCGCCAGCAGCCAAGCCTCCGGGACAGGGATTTTCACTGAAGCTTTCTTT. Amino acids: CASSQASGTGIFTEAFF.

The J gene is TRBJ2-7, the V gene TRBV19, with D possibly TRBD1 on 7 matching bases. With 6 bases removed from V and 2 bases from J, the gap between germline ends came to 14 bases. The CDR3 has 14 amino acids. Germline CDR1 LNHDA, CDR2 SQIVND (reference sequence). CDR3 bases: TGTGCCAGTAGGATGGACAGGAGGGCCTACGAGCAGTACTTC. Translating it yields CASRMDRRAYEQYF.

The rearrangement links TRBV6-6 to TRBJ1-4, with a weak D call TRBD1 (6 bases). The CDR3 is 16 residues long. Germline V gene lookup returns CDR1 MNHNY and CDR2 SVGAGI (reference sequence). Trimming took off 5 bases at V and 1 base at J, with 14 bases between the two ends. The CDR3 bases are TGTGCCAGCAGTACCGCAGGGGCGGGAACTAATGAAAAACTGTTTTTT. Its protein product is CASSTAGAGTNEKLFF.

The chain links TRBV4-3 to TRBJ1-6, with a weak D call TRBD1 (5 bases). Germline CDR1 is LGHNA and CDR2 is YSLEER. The CDR3 covers 14 residues. Trimming shortened V by 0 bases and J by 14 bases, and 14 bases separated the two germline ends. The CDR3 nucleotides are TGCGCCAGCAGCCAAGATGGGGGGATCGGGGCCCTCCACTTT. This codes for CASSQDGGIGALHF.

The J gene is TRBJ1-6, the V gene TRBV27, with a tentative D call TRBD1 (6 bases). Germline-derived CDR1 and CDR2 are MNHEY and SMNVEV (reference sequence). CDR3 size: 16 residues. With 3 bases removed from V and 4 bases from J, the gap between germline ends came to 13 bases. For the CDR3, the DNA is TGTGCCAGCAGTTTCCGAGGGACACAATATAATTCACCCCTCCACTTT. As protein: CASSFRGTQYNSPLHF.

CDR3 in amino acids: CASSLQASGSYNEQFF. CDR3 nucleotide sequence: TGTGCCAGCAGCTTACAGGCTAGCGGGAGTTACAATGAGCAGTTCTTC. The rearrangement joins TRBV7-2 to TRBJ2-1; 10 positions agree with TRBD2. This CDR3 contains 16 residues. Per the germline V gene, CDR1 is SGHTA and CDR2 is FQGNSA. V gave up 2 bases and J gave up 4 bases; unmatched junction bases: 5.

This rearrangement joins TRBV5-1 to TRBJ2-3; D uncertain. V gave up 2 bases and J gave up 0 bases, with 10 bases separating them. CDR3 length: 15 amino acids. The germline V gene has CDR1 SGHRS and CDR2 YFSETQ. CDR3 in DNA: TGCGCCAGCAGCTTAGAAGGAGCTAGCACAGATACGCAGTATTTT. This gives the protein CASSLEGASTDTQYF.